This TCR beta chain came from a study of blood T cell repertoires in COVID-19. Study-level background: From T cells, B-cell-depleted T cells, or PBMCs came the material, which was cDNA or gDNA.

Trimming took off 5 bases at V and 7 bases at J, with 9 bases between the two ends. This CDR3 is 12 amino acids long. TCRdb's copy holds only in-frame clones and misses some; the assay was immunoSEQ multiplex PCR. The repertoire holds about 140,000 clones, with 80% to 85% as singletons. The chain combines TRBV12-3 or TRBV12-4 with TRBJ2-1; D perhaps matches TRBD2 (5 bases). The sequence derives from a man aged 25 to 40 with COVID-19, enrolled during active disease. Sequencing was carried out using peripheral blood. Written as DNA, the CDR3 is TGTGCCAGCAGTCTTAGCGCGAATGAGCAGTTCTTC. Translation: CASSLSANEQFF.